This T cell receptor beta chain was recorded in a study of blood T cell repertoires in COVID-19. Looking at the study overall: Some COVID-19 samples were acute and others convalescent; all came from the United States, Italy and Spain.

Source study methods: The assay estimated nucleated cells by amplifying reference gene primers. Profiled with immunoSEQ multiplex PCR; TCRdb holds only in-frame clones, not every one. The D gene and trimming were derived from the DNA, and the V and J assignments and clone size from that table. This repertoire shows approximately 220,000 clones, under 90% found once; its top ten account for 3.5% to 4%. This study enrolled people aged 18 to 89 from 20 to 25 US geographic areas. Participants reported their clinical history, and cohort assignment relied on those reports. CDR3 length equals 16 residues. Germline CDR1 SGHTA, CDR2 FQGTGA. The V gene end was trimmed by 2 bases and the J gene end by 4 bases; junction bases not matched to a gene: 6.

This chain uses TRBV7-3 with TRBJ2-3, with 10 bases lining up with TRBD2. The TCR originated in a woman aged 25 to 39 with acute COVID-19. The sequenced sample consisted of PBMCs or T cells enriched from blood (not recorded which). CDR3 nucleotide sequence: TGTGCCAGCAGCTTACGGTCCCTAGCGGGGGCAGATACGCAGTATTTT. Protein sequence: CASSLRSLAGADTQYF.